This T cell receptor (beta chain) was sequenced for a study of cytomegalovirus exposure and HLA in healthy donors. Overall study: From 150 million to 200 million T cells, an earlier analysis saw some 120 million unique TCR beta sequences.

By frequency, this clone is medium-sized. The study ran its PCR with 60 Vbeta and 13 Jbeta primers. Sequenced by immunoSEQ multiplex PCR; TCRdb stores in-frame clones only, minus some. Its listing shows about 200,000 clones. The CDR3 is 16 residues long. This rearrangement joins TRBV12-1 to TRBJ1-4. TRBV12-1 is assigned pseudogene status. Sequenced input: PBMCs. This clonotype originated in a girl between 2 and 10 years old in good health and CMV-seropositive. CDR3 nucleotides: TGTGCCAGCAGCCCTTATAGGGGGGGGCGGGATGAAAAACTGTTTTTT. This gives the protein CASSPYRGGRDEKLFF.